This TCR beta chain originates from a study of T cell changes during pregnancy in multiple sclerosis (dated by TCRdb to between 2018 and 2021). Context from the whole study: In women with multiple sclerosis, the researchers looked at how the T cell repertoire shifted as pregnancy progressed.

Ends trimmed: V by 2 bases, J by 2 bases; bases unmatched to a gene: 12. Spanning cysteine to phenylalanine, the CDR3 consists of 17 amino acids. Kept here is only the CDR3 DNA, which spans 51 bases and is read in frame from base 1. The germline V gene (reference sequence) specifies GTSNPN as CDR1 and SVGIG as CDR2. The protocol used for the library was the immunoSEQ multiplex PCR assay. The clones in this table, taken by TCRdb from immuneACCESS, are in-frame only. Not every clone is retained; where verified, under half of the shortfall comes from an unresolved V gene, and the cause of the rest is unknown. The sample includes 55,000 to 85,000 clones, with roughly nine tenths observed a single time. The top ten constitute over 1.3% of the sample. A remark on this clone: What this receptor recognizes is not known. The input lacks base qualities; no much larger clone sits a single base away.

The sequence was obtained from a female donor with multiple sclerosis, enrolled in a pregnancy study. The V and J segments used are TRBV30 and TRBJ1-2, with 9 bases in between that match TRBD1. Sequencing used peripheral blood, obtained after pregnancy. The CDR3 sequence is CAWSRGQGPQSNYGYTF. In nucleotides, the sequence is TGTGCCTGGAGTAGGGGACAGGGCCCACAATCCAACTATGGCTACACCTTC.